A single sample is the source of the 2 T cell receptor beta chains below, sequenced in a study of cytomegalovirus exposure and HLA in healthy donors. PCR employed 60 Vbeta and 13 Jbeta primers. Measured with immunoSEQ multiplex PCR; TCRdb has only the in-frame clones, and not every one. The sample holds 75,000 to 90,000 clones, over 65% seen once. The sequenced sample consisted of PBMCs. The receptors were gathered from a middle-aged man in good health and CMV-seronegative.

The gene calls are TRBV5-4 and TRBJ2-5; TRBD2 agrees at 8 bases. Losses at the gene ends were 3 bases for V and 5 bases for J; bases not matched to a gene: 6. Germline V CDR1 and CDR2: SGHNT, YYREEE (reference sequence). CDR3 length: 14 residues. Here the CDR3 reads CASSSGGGRETQYF. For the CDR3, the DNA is TGTGCCAGCAGCTCGGGGGGGGGCCGGGAGACCCAGTACTTC.

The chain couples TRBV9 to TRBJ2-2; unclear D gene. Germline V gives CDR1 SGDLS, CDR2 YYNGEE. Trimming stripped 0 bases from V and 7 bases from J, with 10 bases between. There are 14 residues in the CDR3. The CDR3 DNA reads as TGTGCCAGCAGCGTAGACCCTTACGGCGGGGAGCTGTTTTTT. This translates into CASSVDPYGGELFF.